Listed here are 10 T cell receptor beta chains from one sample, sequenced in a study of blood T cell repertoires in COVID-19. The table came from immunoSEQ multiplex PCR; TCRdb's copy has only in-frame clones and leaves some out. The top ten clones hold about 1.2% of a sample with over 75,000 clones, around 82% of them seen once. Sequenced material: peripheral blood. These receptors were taken from a woman of 80 years or more with acute or convalescent COVID-19.

The rearrangement links TRBV11-2 to TRBJ1-2; 7 nucleotides align to TRBD1. Germline trimming cut 5 bases from V and 8 bases from J; bases unmatched to any gene: 11. Germline loops: CDR1 SGHAT, CDR2 FQNNGV. The CDR3 has 14 amino acids. CDR3 DNA: TGTGCCAGCAGCACGTGGGACAGAGAGAGGGGCTACACCTTC. It is translated as CASSTWDRERGYTF.

The V call is TRBV21-1, the J call TRBJ2-7; the listed D gene, TRBD2, was not tested against the DNA. TRBV21-1 corresponds to a pseudogene. There are 17 residues in the CDR3. CDR3: CASSKARRASGYYEQYF. In DNA form, the CDR3 reads TGTGCCAGCAGCAAAGCACGGCGGGCTAGCGGCTACTACGAGCAGTACTTC.

Worth noting for this clone: Since the CDR3 does not end with the conserved phenylalanine or tryptophan, this likely comes from a read error. Because the CDR3's place on the DNA is in doubt, the DNA is left out and the CDR3 is given as listed by TCRdb. The V call is TRBV6-5, the J call TRBJ1-1; TRBD1 was called by the table and not checked on the DNA. The CDR3 totals 12 residues, both ends included. Germline CDR1 reads MNHEY; CDR2 reads SVGAGI. Here the CDR3 reads CASIQVNRRVQG.

The V gene is TRBV19, the J gene TRBJ2-5, with 8 bases fitting TRBD2. The CDR3 covers 13 residues. After removal of 9 bases from V and 5 bases from J, the junction contained 8 bases not matched to a gene. The germline V gene encodes CDR1 LNHDA and CDR2 SQIVND (reference sequence). The CDR3 nucleotides are TGTGCCAGCACAGGGAAGCGGGGGGAGACCCAGTACTTC. Protein sequence: CASTGKRGETQYF.

The chain is built from TRBV11-2 and TRBJ1-2; 7 nucleotides agree with TRBD1. After removal of 4 bases from V and 5 bases from J, the junction contained 13 bases not matched to a gene. The CDR3 spans 16 residues. Germline assignment: CDR1 SGHAT and CDR2 FQNNGV. CDR3 protein: CASSYQGGNKRYGYTF. The CDR3 DNA follows: TGTGCCAGCAGCTACCAAGGGGGCAATAAGAGATATGGCTACACCTTC.

This clone was seen only a few times. This chain links TRBV9 with TRBJ1-1; maybe TRBD1 (5 bases). Trimming shortened V by 4 bases and J by 7 bases, and 14 bases separated the two germline ends. CDR3 length: 13 amino acids. Per the germline V gene, CDR1 is SGDLS and CDR2 is YYNGEE. The CDR3 is CASSFSPDSEAFF. The CDR3 DNA reads as TGTGCCAGCAGCTTCTCGCCCGACAGTGAAGCTTTCTTT.

The chain employs TRBV28 and TRBJ1-6; D possibly corresponds to TRBD1 (6 bases). The germline V and J ends were trimmed by 8 bases and 9 bases, with 20 bases remaining between them. The CDR3 loop spans 15 amino acids. CDR1 is MDHEN and CDR2 is SYDVKM in the germline V gene. The CDR3: CASGRGTRGGSPLHF. The CDR3 DNA is TGTGCCAGCGGAAGGGGGACCCGGGGTGGTTCACCCCTCCACTTT.

This chain joins TRBV5-1 and TRBJ1-1; D unresolved. The CDR3 is made up of 13 amino acids. Trimming pared 4 bases from V and 0 bases from J, leaving 7 bases between. Germline CDR1 and CDR2: SGHRS and YFSETQ. CDR3 loop: CASSGGMNTEAFF. The CDR3, as DNA: TGCGCCAGCAGCGGAGGTATGAACACTGAAGCTTTCTTT.

This clone was picked up one time. The chain uses TRBV5-1 and TRBJ1-2, with unresolved D. The CDR3 is 15 residues long. V was shortened by 0 bases and J by 8 bases, with 17 bases between the two germline ends. Germline assignment: CDR1 SGHRS and CDR2 YFSETQ. The CDR3 protein is CASSLDWGGGSGYTF. The CDR3 region has the DNA TGCGCCAGCAGCTTGGATTGGGGAGGTGGAAGCGGCTACACCTTC.

This chain links TRBV5-4 with TRBJ1-2, with 7 bases that match TRBD1. V shed 4 bases, J shed 0 bases, and the junction held 9 bases outside the gene matches. Germline CDR1 SGHNT, CDR2 YYREEE (reference sequence). The CDR3 covers 16 residues. The CDR3 coding sequence is TGTGCCAGCAGCGGAGGGGGCGCAACGGCTAACTATGGCTACACCTTC. Protein: CASSGGGATANYGYTF.